This T cell receptor beta chain was profiled in a study of cytomegalovirus exposure and HLA in healthy donors. PCR primers comprised 60 Vbeta and 13 Jbeta primers. Profiled with immunoSEQ multiplex PCR; TCRdb holds only in-frame clones, not every one. This table has hundreds of thousands of clones, about three quarters appearing once. The study's findings and limits: Sequencing had likely introduced a cluster of highly shared sequence variants as an artifact. Analysis was carried out at a later point, and it linked a missense DCLRE1C variant to TCR beta V- and J-gene trimming.

Remarks on this clone: Antigen: not known.

The germline CDR1 and CDR2 sequences are MNHEY and SMNVEV (reference sequence). This CDR3 has 13 amino acids. The V gene lost 10 bases and the J gene lost 8 bases, with 20 bases spanning the gap. Sequences were obtained from PBMCs. This chain joins TRBV27 and TRBJ1-1; D perhaps matches TRBD1 (6 bases). This TCR came from a male donor in good health and CMV-seronegative. As DNA, the CDR3 is TGTGCCACCCTTCCCGCCGGGGGGACAGAAGCTTTCTTT. It codes for CATLPAGGTEAFF.